One sample yielded the 10 T cell receptor beta chains listed below, sequenced in a study of T cells after yellow fever vaccination. MiXCR, applied by TCRdb to the 5' RACE reads, yields one record per CDR3 protein. The table has approximately 300,000 distinct CDR3 sequences, about 10% seen once. The input for sequencing was CD4+ T cells sorted from PBMCs, taken 45 days after the yellow fever booster vaccination. Every receptor here comes from a man aged 18-30 years who received the YFV17D yellow fever vaccine.

V and J are TRBV5-1 and TRBJ2-2, with 8 nucleotides matching TRBD1. V dropped 4 bases and J dropped 2; count of bases not matched to a gene: 13. Germline CDR1 and CDR2: SGHRS and YFSETQ. This CDR3 region has 18 residues. The DNA of the CDR3 is TGCGCCAGCAGCCTAAACCCTGGGACAGGATTAAACACCGGGGAGCTGTTTTTT. It specifies CASSLNPGTGLNTGELFF.

This clonotype was observed at least ten times. This rearrangement joins TRBV11-1 to TRBJ1-2; D remains unclear. Germline V gene sequence: CDR1 SGHAT, CDR2 FQDESV (reference sequence). V was trimmed by 4 bases and J by 5 bases, leaving 8 bases between them. This CDR3 is 12 amino acids long. The CDR3 region is CASSSYEYGYTF. CDR3 nucleotide sequence: TGTGCCAGCAGCTCCTACGAATATGGCTACACCTTC.

This clonotype has a count of ten or more. This chain links TRBV7-9 with TRBJ1-1, with a possible D match to TRBD1 (6 bases). CDR3 length: 20 amino acids. Germline CDR1 is SEHNR and CDR2 is FQNEAQ (reference sequence). The V end was cut by 5 bases, the J end by 2 bases, with 30 bases between. The CDR3 DNA reads TGTGCCAGCAGCCCGCTTCGGGGGCCGAGGGGAGCAGGGGCAAACACTGAAGCTTTCTTT. This codes for CASSPLRGPRGAGANTEAFF.

This clonotype was seen only a few times. This chain connects TRBV9 to TRBJ1-5, with D possibly TRBD1 on 6 matching bases. The germline V and J ends were trimmed by 4 bases and 8 bases, with 13 bases remaining between them. The CDR3 covers 13 residues. CDR1 SGDLS and CDR2 YYNGEE come from the germline V gene. The CDR3 DNA reads TGTGCCAGCAGCCTACAGGGTGAAAAGCCCCAGCATTTT. Encoded protein: CASSLQGEKPQHF.

This clonotype has a count of ten or more. This sequence joins TRBV12-3 or TRBV12-4 and TRBJ1-1; the D is unclear. The V end lost 3 bases, the J end lost 5 bases, and 10 bases lay between the germline ends. The CDR3 sequence is 13 residues long. CDR3 loop: CASSFRVGTEAFF. DNA for the CDR3: TGTGCCAGCAGTTTCCGGGTAGGGACTGAAGCTTTCTTT.

The chain employs TRBV9 and TRBJ2-3; D possibly matches TRBD1 or TRBD2 (6 bases each). The CDR3 loop spans 15 amino acids. CDR1 is SGDLS, CDR2 YYNGEE, per germline. With 5 bases removed from V and 3 bases from J, the gap between germline ends came to 16 bases. The CDR3 sequence: CASSDKWGATDTQYF. The CDR3 nucleotides are TGTGCCAGCAGTGATAAGTGGGGGGCAACAGATACGCAGTATTTT.

The chain joins TRBV11-2 to TRBJ1-1; D may be TRBD1 (6 bases). CDR3 size: 16 residues. Trimming cost V 5 bases and J 4 bases, with 20 bases left between them. The germline gives CDR1 SGHAT, CDR2 FQNNGV. The CDR3 DNA follows: TGTGCCAGCAGCCGACAAAAGGGTCGGGGGCCCACTGAAGCTTTCTTT. This encodes CASSRQKGRGPTEAFF.

This clonotype has at least ten counts. The J gene is TRBJ2-1, the V gene TRBV6-5; D is unclear. Germline V CDR1 and CDR2: MNHEY, SVGAGI. V lost 0 bases to trimming and J lost 3 bases, with 3 bases between them. CDR3 length: 13 residues. CDR3 in DNA: TGTGCCAGCAGTTACTCCAACTACAATGAGCAGTTCTTC. Its translation is CASSYSNYNEQFF.

This chain uses TRBV4-1 with TRBJ1-5; tentatively, D is TRBD1 (6 bases). Deletions cut 1 base from V and 4 bases from J, with 26 bases between. The germline V gene has CDR1 MGHRA and CDR2 YSYEKL. The CDR3 covers 20 residues. The CDR3 reads CASSQVSREGGTWRNQPQHF. CDR3 nucleotide sequence: TGCGCCAGCAGCCAAGTGTCCCGGGAGGGGGGGACGTGGCGGAATCAGCCCCAGCATTTT.

This clonotype was seen a handful of times. This sequence joins TRBV5-1 and TRBJ2-1; 8 bases match TRBD1. CDR3 length: 15 amino acids. The V and J ends lost 2 bases and 2 bases, in that order; junction bases with no gene match: 3. Germline lookup yields CDR1 SGHRS and CDR2 YFSETQ. Written as DNA, the CDR3 is TGCGCCAGCAGCTTACAGGGGGAGACCTACAATGAGCAGTTCTTC. Its protein is CASSLQGETYNEQFF.